The subject of this entry is one T cell receptor (beta chain). What it binds is unknown. The data stem from a study of tissue T cells after allogeneic stem cell transplantation. On the study more broadly: Patients with graft-versus-host disease had grafts: several unmodified, three CD34-selected and T-cell-depleted. Four to six GVHD patients had recipient-origin PBMCs collected before transplant. CD3+ T cells were flow-sorted when enough cells; otherwise DNA extracted directly. The study's findings and limits: The patient cohort was small and clinically heterogeneous, with limited sampling depth.

Here immunoSEQ multiplex PCR was the method, and the copy in TCRdb shows in-frame clones only, minus some. The table lists tens of thousands of clones, more than 90% of them singletons. The origin of this receptor is a woman aged 40 to 75 who later had graft-versus-host disease after an allogeneic stem cell transplant. The specimen was blood, collected before transplantation.

The CDR3 region is CASSPVGQFNTEAFF. For the CDR3, the DNA is TGTGCCAGCAGCCCGGTGGGACAGTTTAACACTGAAGCTTTCTTT. This chain joins TRBV9 and TRBJ1-1; 7 nucleotides line up with TRBD1. Looked up from germline, CDR1 is SGDLS and CDR2 is YYNGEE. With 4 bases clipped from V and 2 bases from J, the junction kept 8 bases outside the gene matches. The length of the CDR3 is 15 residues. Supplemented by reference TRBV9 and TRBJ1-1, the full variable domain reads DSGVTQTPKHLITATGQRVTLRCSPRSGDLSVYWYQQSLDQGLQFLIQYYNGEERAKGNILERFSAQQFPDLHSELNLSSLELGDSALYFCASSPVGQFNTEAFFGQGTRLTVV.